Described below is a single T cell receptor (beta chain) sequence and its context. Antigen specificity is unknown. This record comes from a study of T cell responses to AZD1222 COVID-19 vaccine. Study findings and constraints: Receipt of two AZD1222 doses was followed by a rise in Spike-specific TCR breadth and depth. Clonal diversity was possibly underestimated, and white British individuals and females predominated among donors.

Some clones are missing from TCRdb's copy, which holds only in-frame ones; the method was immunoSEQ multiplex PCR. In the table there are about 85,000 clones, about 91% of which are singletons. The germline V gene has CDR1 KGHDR and CDR2 SFDVKD. V was trimmed by 6 bases and J by 8 bases, leaving 21 bases between them. The CDR3 contains 16 residues. This sample comprised peripheral blood, obtained on day 0 of MenACWY control vaccination. V gene TRBV24-1 combines with J gene TRBJ1-4; D is possibly TRBD1 (6 bases). The receptor was isolated from an adult in good health. The DNA of the CDR3 is TGTGCCACCAGTTTTCTCTACAGGGTCCAGCTAGAAAAACTGTTTTTT. Translating it yields CATSFLYRVQLEKLFF.